These 26 T cell receptor beta chains were all obtained from the same sample, sequenced in a study of breast tumors, draining lymph nodes, adjacent tissues. The lymph nodes were axillary draining lymph nodes from breast cancer patients. Using its own MiXCR run on the multiplex PCR reads, TCRdb lists one record per CDR3 protein. The data show about 170,000 distinct CDR3 sequences, with around 35% seen just once and approximately 3.9% held by the top ten. Specimen: axillary lymph node tissue. The receptors here all came from a female donor with breast cancer. Some clones in this sample may be carry-over from other donors' samples.

A remark on this clonotype: This may arise from a read error, as a much more abundant clone is one base away. This sequence joins TRBV5-6 and TRBJ2-1; 8 bases match TRBD1. The CDR3 is 14 residues long. Germline V gene lookup returns CDR1 SGHDT and CDR2 YYEEEE. The CDR3 sequence is CASSWGTGTNGQFF. The DNA for the CDR3 is TGTGCCAGCAGCTGGGGGACAGGAACAAATGGGCAGTTCTTC.

This clonotype was counted many times. V usage is TRBV12-3 or TRBV12-4 and J usage is TRBJ1-3; 7 nucleotides match TRBD1. Trimming cost V 5 bases and J 3 bases; bases outside gene matches: 7. The CDR3 has 15 amino acids. The CDR3 coding sequence is TGTGCCAGCAGTCCAGACAGGGCCTTTGGAAACACCATATATTTT. This gives the protein CASSPDRAFGNTIYF.

This clonotype was picked up many times. The chain uses TRBV19 and TRBJ2-7; 7 bases are shared with TRBD2. The CDR3 spans 15 residues. V lost 8 bases, J lost 3 bases, and 13 bases stayed unmatched. Germline V gives CDR1 LNHDA, CDR2 SQIVND (reference sequence). The CDR3 nucleotides are TGTGCCAGTCAATTTGGGGCTAGCGGTAGCTACGAGCAGTACTTC. Its protein product is CASQFGASGSYEQYF.

With respect to this clonotype: Since the CDR3 does not end with the conserved phenylalanine or tryptophan, this likely comes from a read error. No DNA is shown, since the ends of the CDR3 on it are uncertain; the CDR3 is the one TCRdb lists. J is TRBJ1-4 and V is TRBV12-3 or TRBV12-4; TRBD1 is taken as the D call from the table, unchecked against the DNA. Inclusive of both ends, the CDR3 amounts to 8 amino acids. CDR3 loop: CASSARTG.

For this clonotype: A read error is possible here, since a much larger clone lies one base away. The chain recombines TRBV4-3 with TRBJ2-2; D remains unclear. This CDR3 is built from 13 residues. Per germline, CDR1 LGHNA and CDR2 YSLEER. CDR3 residues: CASGQELAGELFF. CDR3 bases: TGCGCCAGCGGCCAAGAGTTGGCCGGGGAGCTGTTTTTT.

This chain uses TRBV10-3 with TRBJ2-3; 7 nucleotides agree with TRBD2. V shed 8 bases, J shed 0 bases, and the junction held 2 bases outside the gene matches. Germline V gene sequence: CDR1 ENHRY, CDR2 SYGVKD. The CDR3 totals 13 residues. This CDR3 is CAIGSGSTDTQYF. The DNA of the CDR3 is TGTGCCATCGGTAGCGGGAGCACAGATACGCAGTATTTT.

Many counts were recorded for this clonotype. The J gene is TRBJ2-7, the V gene TRBV11-2; D is perhaps TRBD2 (5 bases). This CDR3 comprises 15 residues. V was cut by 4 bases and J by 3 bases, with 16 bases left in between. The germline CDR1 and CDR2 sequences are SGHAT and FQNNGV. This chain's CDR3 is CASSSLASGDYEQYF. The CDR3 DNA reads as TGTGCCAGCAGCTCCCTAGCTAGTGGAGACTACGAGCAGTACTTC.

Note on this clonotype: A much bigger clone sits one base away, suggesting this may be a read error. The rearrangement joins TRBV9 to TRBJ1-2; tentative D call: TRBD1 (5 bases). Germline V gene lookup returns CDR1 SGDLS and CDR2 YYNGEE. The length of the CDR3 is 15 residues. The CDR3 region is CASSVGGSPLYGSTF. DNA of the CDR3: TGTGCCAGCAGCGTTGGGGGGTCCCCTCTCTATGGCTCCACCTTC.

In regard to this clonotype: The CDR3 does not end in the conserved phenylalanine or tryptophan, so this is likely a read error. The rearrangement joins TRBV19 to TRBJ2-3; D is undetermined. V gave up 5 bases and J gave up 0 bases, with 15 bases separating them. Germline loops: CDR1 LNHDA, CDR2 SQIVND (reference sequence). This CDR3 comprises 16 residues. In DNA, the CDR3 is TGTGCCAGTAGTCCTGGTCCGCGTGTGAGCACAGATACGCAGTATTCT. Protein sequence: CASSPGPRVSTDTQYS.

This clonotype showed up many times. V is TRBV3-1 and J is TRBJ1-5; 7 bases map to TRBD1. The V gene end was trimmed by 1 base and the J gene end by 4 bases; junction bases not matched to a gene: 7. CDR1 and CDR2 from the germline V gene are LGHDT and YNNKEL (reference sequence). The CDR3 has 16 residues. CDR3 sequence (DNA): TGTGCCAGCAGCCAAGGGGCAGGGGGGTCTAATCAGCCCCAGCATTTT. The encoded protein is CASSQGAGGSNQPQHF.

The J gene is TRBJ2-7, the V gene TRBV20-1, with D unresolved. Germline-derived CDR1 and CDR2 are DFQATT and SNEGSKA (reference sequence). The CDR3 has 16 residues. With 0 bases removed from V and 4 bases from J, the gap between germline ends came to 19 bases. CDR3 loop: CSARDYRRSSLYEQYF. Written as DNA, the CDR3 is TGCAGTGCTAGAGATTATCGGAGAAGCAGTCTTTACGAGCAGTACTTC.

The chain has TRBV27 and TRBJ2-3; 7 nucleotides align to TRBD2. V shed 6 bases, J shed 10 bases, and the junction held 13 bases outside the gene matches. CDR1 and CDR2 from the germline V gene are MNHEY and SMNVEV (reference sequence). This CDR3 contains 14 residues. CDR3 loop: CASRRAGEVFAQYF. In nucleotides, the CDR3 is TGTGCCAGCAGGCGTGCGGGAGAAGTCTTCGCGCAGTATTTT.

This clonotype was recorded many times. The chain links TRBV2 to TRBJ2-3; D is unclear. V dropped 7 bases and J dropped 8 bases, with 13 bases sitting between them. The CDR3 has 12 amino acids. Germline CDR1 and CDR2: SNHLY and FYNNEI. CDR3 loop: CASTPYLGTQYF. CDR3 coding DNA: TGTGCCAGCACTCCCTATCTCGGTACGCAGTATTTT.

This clonotype was observed at least ten times. The genes are TRBV28 and TRBJ1-2; TRBD1 is a possible D gene (6 bases). Germline V gene lookup returns CDR1 MDHEN and CDR2 SYDVKM. Deletions cut 2 bases from V and 1 base from J, with 14 bases between. The CDR3 totals 16 residues. CDR3 bases: TGTGCCAGCAGTTTACCCAATGGACAGTTTAACTATGGCTACACCTTC. It yields the protein CASSLPNGQFNYGYTF.

The sample holds many counts of this clonotype. An end of the junction does not agree with germline; a read error may underlie this. The chain combines TRBV6-5 with TRBJ1-3; no clear D. The CDR3 runs to 15 residues. CDR1 and CDR2 (germline): MNHEY, SVGAGI. CDR3 sequence: CASSHSRDPSDTIYF. CDR3 coding DNA: TGTGCCAGCAGTCACTCCCGTGACCCGTCGGACACCATATATTTT.

Worth noting for this clonotype: Since the CDR3 does not end with the conserved phenylalanine or tryptophan, this likely comes from a read error. This sequence joins TRBV15 and TRBJ2-5, with 9 bases aligning to TRBD1. Germline assignment: CDR1 LNHNV and CDR2 YYDKDF (reference sequence). The CDR3 has 15 amino acids. Trimming took 5 bases from V and 4 from J; bases not matched to a gene: 8. Written as DNA, the CDR3 is TGTGCCACCAGCGCTTGGACAGGGGCGGGAGAGACCCAGTACTCC. It translates to CATSAWTGAGETQYS.

In this sample, this clonotype turned up many times. The V gene is TRBV4-3, the J gene TRBJ1-3, with a possible D match to TRBD1 (5 bases). The CDR3 consists of 15 residues. Germline assignment: CDR1 LGHNA and CDR2 YSLEER. Between the trimmed V and J ends, which lost 0 bases and 4 bases, there was a span of 10 bases. CDR3 DNA sequence: TGCGCCAGCAGCCAAGAAGGCAGGGTCGGAAACACCATATATTTT. Translated, it gives CASSQEGRVGNTIYF.

This clonotype showed up many times. The chain combines TRBV28 with TRBJ1-2, with TRBD1 identical over 7 bases. The CDR3 sequence is 15 residues long. V gave up 1 base and J gave up 4 bases; unmatched junction bases: 6. Germline values: CDR1 MDHEN, CDR2 SYDVKM. The CDR3 DNA reads as TGTGCCAGCAGTTTATATACAGGGGTTGGCTATGGCTACACCTTC. As protein: CASSLYTGVGYGYTF.

Comment on this clonotype: One junction end disagrees with the germline gene, perhaps due to a read error. The gene calls are TRBV19 and TRBJ2-1, with 13 bases that match TRBD2. This CDR3 region has 15 residues. Germline CDR1 LNHDA, CDR2 SQIVND (reference sequence). The CDR3 DNA is TGTGCCAGTACCAAGGGACTAGCGGGAATCTACGAGCAGCTCTTC. Its protein product is CASTKGLAGIYEQLF.

Many counts were recorded for this clonotype. The genes are TRBV5-1 and TRBJ2-5; D is uncertain. The CDR3 has 15 residues. The V gene's germline CDR1 is SGHRS and CDR2 YFSETQ. Trimming took 0 bases from V and 5 from J, leaving 14 bases between them. The CDR3 DNA follows: TGCGCCAGCAGCTTGGAGCAGCAGAAAGGGGAGACCCAGTACTTC. It codes for CASSLEQQKGETQYF.

The chain uses TRBV29-1 and TRBJ1-2, with a weak D call TRBD1 (5 bases). The V gene's germline CDR1 is SQVTM and CDR2 ANQGSEA. Trimming removed 7 bases from V and 5 bases from J, with 14 bases in between. CDR3 length: 12 residues. CDR3 sequence: CSAVGRDYGYTF. CDR3 nucleotides: TGCAGCGCTGTGGGCAGGGATTATGGCTACACCTTC.

This clonotype was counted ten times or more. The rearrangement joins TRBV28 to TRBJ1-5; perhaps TRBD1 as D (5 bases). V was clipped by 5 bases and J by 7 bases, with 15 bases between them. Germline V gene data show CDR1 as MDHEN and CDR2 as SYDVKM. The CDR3 covers 14 residues. The CDR3 protein is CASSTLGGGQPQHF. For the CDR3, the DNA is TGTGCCAGCAGTACCCTGGGGGGAGGCCAGCCCCAGCATTTT.

This chain uses TRBV28 with TRBJ2-1; the match to TRBD1 covers 10 bases. Per the germline V gene, CDR1 is MDHEN and CDR2 is SYDVKM. V was pared by 2 bases and J by 8 bases, with 9 bases of the junction left unmatched. This CDR3 has 16 amino acids. Written as DNA, the CDR3 is TGTGCCAGCAGTTTAGAGGGACAGGGGTTGAGAGATGAGCAGTTCTTC. Its translation: CASSLEGQGLRDEQFF. Full variable domain (missing parts from reference TRBV28 and TRBJ2-1): DVKVTQSSRYLVKRTGEKVFLECVQDMDHENMFWYRQDPGLGLRLIYFSYDVKMKEKGDIPEGYSVSREKKERFSLILESASTNQTSMYLCASSLEGQGLRDEQFFGPGTRLTVL.

With regard to this clonotype: A much larger clone sits a single nucleotide away, making a read error possible. The CDR3 DNA is TGTGCCAGCAGCGCGCGACAGGGATTGAGCTATGGCTCCACCTTC. Its translation is CASSARQGLSYGSTF. This rearrangement joins TRBV9 to TRBJ1-2; 7 positions agree with TRBD1. Looked up from germline, CDR1 is SGDLS and CDR2 is YYNGEE. The CDR3 spans 15 residues.

V and J are TRBV15 and TRBJ2-5, with a tentative D call TRBD1 (5 bases). This CDR3 region has 14 residues. Per germline, CDR1 LNHNV and CDR2 YYDKDF (reference sequence). Trimming pared 1 base from V and 2 bases from J, leaving 8 bases between. In DNA, the CDR3 is TGTGCCACCAGCAGAGTTTCAGGGCAAGAGACCCAGTACTTC. Residues: CATSRVSGQETQYF.

This chain uses TRBV29-1 with TRBJ2-1; either TRBD1 or TRBD2 may fit D (6 bases each). The CDR3 runs to 14 residues. The germline gives CDR1 SQVTM, CDR2 ANQGSEA. The germline V and J ends were trimmed by 5 bases and 7 bases, with 18 bases remaining between them. The CDR3 DNA reads TGCAGCGTTTACGGAGGGGGATTTTGGAATGAGCAGTTCTTC. Residues: CSVYGGGFWNEQFF.